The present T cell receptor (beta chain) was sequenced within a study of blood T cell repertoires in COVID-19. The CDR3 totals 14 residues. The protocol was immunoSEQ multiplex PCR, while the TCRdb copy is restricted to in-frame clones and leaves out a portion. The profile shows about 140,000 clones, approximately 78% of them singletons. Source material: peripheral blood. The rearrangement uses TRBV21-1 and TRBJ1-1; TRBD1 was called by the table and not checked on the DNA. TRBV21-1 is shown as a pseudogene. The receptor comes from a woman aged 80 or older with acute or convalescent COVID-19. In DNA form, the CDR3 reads TGTGCCAGCAGCAAATTGGGACAGGTGGTGGAAGCTTTCTTT. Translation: CASSKLGQVVEAFF.